The rows below give T cell receptor beta chains drawn from one sample of a study of blood T cell repertoires in COVID-19. Data came from immunoSEQ multiplex PCR; TCRdb stores just in-frame clones and leaves some out. The sample records approximately 200,000 clones, over 75% being singletons. Input material: peripheral blood. These receptors all stem from a man aged 50-60 years with acute or convalescent COVID-19. Each CDR3 is given with its conserved first and last residue. Fields, in order: clone size, J gene, V gene, D gene, CDR3 DNA, CDR3 protein. A D gene is named only where the DNA matches it firmly. Only part of the rows carry a size: once, few, many, or a class if the clone is expanded.

once	TRBJ2-1	TRBV6-1	-	TGTGCCAGCAGTGAAAGCCGATATGAGCAGTTCTTC	CASSESRYEQFF
-	TRBJ1-2	TRBV5-4	-	TGTGCCAGCAGCTTGTATGCTAACTATGGCTACACCTTC	CASSLYANYGYTF
-	TRBJ1-1	TRBV5-1	TRBD1	TGCGCCAGCAGCTTGGGGGGGACAGATTCGAACACTGAAGCTTTCTTT	CASSLGGTDSNTEAFF
-	TRBJ1-1	TRBV19	TRBD1	TGTGCCAGTAGCTTAACAGGGGGAGGTATGGTCACTGAAGCTTTCTTT	CASSLTGGGMVTEAFF
-	TRBJ1-2	TRBV19	-	TGTGCCAGCAGGGCCCTGCAGGGCTCTGAGGGCTACACCTTC	CASRALQGSEGYTF
-	TRBJ1-2	TRBV27	-	TGTGCCAGCAGTCCGACCCAGGACAGCCCAGGCTACACCTTC	CASSPTQDSPGYTF
few	TRBJ1-4	TRBV5-1	-	TGCGCCAGCAGCTTGCCAGGGGCAACTAATGAAAAACTGTTTTTT	CASSLPGATNEKLFF
few	TRBJ1-4	TRBV7-2	-	TGTGCCAGCAGCTTTTCAGGGGCTGGTGAAAAACTGTTTTTT	CASSFSGAGEKLFF
many	TRBJ2-7	TRBV27	-	TGTGCCAGCAGCCCAAAGGCCGGGGGCTCCTACGAGCAGTACTTC	CASSPKAGGSYEQYF
-	TRBJ2-3	TRBV5-1	TRBD2	TGCGCCAGCAGCTTGGTAGCGGGGGGCCCAACGCAGTATTTT	CASSLVAGGPTQYF
-	TRBJ2-3	TRBV11-3	TRBD1	TGTGCCAGCAGCTTTGGGGGAGGGACAGGGGGCTTGGATACGCAGTATTTT	CASSFGGGTGGLDTQYF
-	TRBJ2-2	TRBV7-3	-	TGTGCCAGCAGCTTAACCACAGCAACCGGGGAGCTGTTTTTT	CASSLTTATGELFF
-	TRBJ2-7	TRBV29-1	TRBD1	TGCAGCGTTGGCGGGACAGGGAGTAACTCCTACGAGCAGTACTTC	CSVGGTGSNSYEQYF
-	TRBJ2-1	TRBV9	TRBD1	TGTGCCAGCAGCGTAGAAGGACAGGGTCACAATGAGCAGTTCTTC	CASSVEGQGHNEQFF
-	TRBJ1-2	TRBV15	TRBD1	TGTGCCACCAGCAGAGAGGCCAGGGGGCTCGCTAACTATGGCTACACCTTC	CATSREARGLANYGYTF
-	TRBJ1-6	TRBV6-1	-	TGTGCCAGCAGTGCCGGGGGGGGGTTTGGGAATTCACCCCTCCACTTT	CASSAGGGFGNSPLHF
-	TRBJ1-2	TRBV7-3	-	TGTGCCAGCAGCTTTAAGGGGTCCGGGGGCTACACCTTC	CASSFKGSGGYTF
-	TRBJ1-2	TRBV9	-	TGTGCCAGCAGCGTATCTCAACTCATTGGCTATGGCTACACCTTC	CASSVSQLIGYGYTF
-	TRBJ1-2	TRBV4-1	-	TGCGCCAGCAGCCAAGATCGGCAGGGTATTAACTATGGCTACACCTTC	CASSQDRQGINYGYTF
-	TRBJ1-5	TRBV6-6	-	TGTGCCAGCAGTTTGACATCTGATCAGCCCCAGCATTTT	CASSLTSDQPQHF
-	TRBJ2-5	TRBV6-6	TRBD1	TGTGCCAGCAGTCCCACAGGGGGCAGGAAGACCCAGTACTTC	CASSPTGGRKTQYF
-	TRBJ1-2	TRBV9	-	TGTGCCAGCAGCCCCTCCACAGGGATGGACTATGGCTACACCTTC	CASSPSTGMDYGYTF
-	TRBJ2-7	TRBV6-6	-	TGTGCCAGCAGTTACTCGAATGGGGGGGCCGGTGAGCAGTACTTC	CASSYSNGGAGEQYF
-	TRBJ2-5	TRBV30	-	TGTGCCTGGAGTGTGTCCCCGAGCGAGACCCAGTACTTC	CAWSVSPSETQYF
-	TRBJ1-1	TRBV10-1	-	TGCGCCAGCAGTGACCGACAGGATCCCATTCACGCTTTCTTT	CASSDRQDPIHAFF
-	TRBJ1-6	TRBV27	-	TGTGCCAGCAGTTTGGGGAGCCCCTATAATTCACCCCTCCACTTT	CASSLGSPYNSPLHF
-	TRBJ2-6	TRBV4-2	TRBD1	TGTGCCAGCAGCCAAGAAGGGACAGGGGGCGCTGGGGCCAACGTCCTGACTTTC	CASSQEGTGGAGANVLTF
once	TRBJ1-2	TRBV5-4	TRBD1	TGTGCCAGCAGCGAGACAGGGGGCTATGGCTACACCTTC	CASSETGGYGYTF
-	TRBJ1-5	TRBV11-3	TRBD1	TGTGCCAGCAGCCTTAGAAAGGTGAGGACAGGAAGCAATCAGCCCCAGCATTTT	CASSLRKVRTGSNQPQHF
-	TRBJ1-2	TRBV6-1	-	TGTGCCAGCAGTGAAGCGTTGGGGGGGTTCTATGGCTACACCTTC	CASSEALGGFYGYTF
-	TRBJ2-1	TRBV5-5	-	TGTGCCAGCAGCTCCGGGGACACCGCGAGCTCCTACAATGAGCAGTTCTTC	CASSSGDTASSYNEQFF
-	TRBJ2-2	TRBV28	TRBD2	TGTGCCAGCAAGCAGCGGGGGTACACCGGGGAGCTGTTTTTT	CASKQRGYTGELFF
-	TRBJ1-4	TRBV18	-	TGTGCCAGCTCACCCACAGCAACTAATGAAAAACTGTTTTTT	CASSPTATNEKLFF
-	TRBJ1-2	TRBV6-6	TRBD1	TGTGCCAGCAGTAGGGACAGACCCTATGGCTACACCTTC	CASSRDRPYGYTF
-	TRBJ2-3	TRBV7-8	-	TGTGCCAGCAGCTTCAGACGACAGGCCGCCACAGATACGCAGTATTTT	CASSFRRQAATDTQYF
-	TRBJ1-3	TRBV9	TRBD1	TGTGCCAGCAGCCCTTCACAGGGGTACTCTGGAAACACCATATATTTT	CASSPSQGYSGNTIYF
once	TRBJ1-3	TRBV12-5	-	TGTGCTAGTGGTTCCGGACAGTCCTCTGGAAACACCATATATTTT	CASGSGQSSGNTIYF
-	TRBJ2-7	TRBV6-5	TRBD1	TGTGCCAGCAGCCCGGACAGGGCCTCCTCCTACGAGCAGTACTTC	CASSPDRASSYEQYF
-	TRBJ2-7	TRBV6-5	-	TGTGCCAGCACCGGATTAGGGGCTCACGAGCAGTACTTC	CASTGLGAHEQYF
-	TRBJ1-4	TRBV7-2	-	TGTGCCAGTAGGAGGGAGGGCGGATTTGAAAAACTGTTTTTT	CASRREGGFEKLFF
-	TRBJ2-2	TRBV7-2	-	TGTGCCAGCAGCTTGGCGGGCCGGGGAGTCGGGGAGCTGTTTTTT	CASSLAGRGVGELFF
-	TRBJ1-5	TRBV19	TRBD1	TGTGCCTCAAGGGGGCAGGTCGGGGTGGACAGCCAGCCCCAGCATTTT	CASRGQVGVDSQPQHF
-	TRBJ1-3	TRBV27	TRBD1	TGTGCCAGCAGTCGGGACAGGGCCTCTGGAAACACCATATATTTT	CASSRDRASGNTIYF
-	TRBJ2-3	TRBV6-6	-	TGTGCCAGCAGTTACGGGCTGTACACAGATACGCAGTATTTT	CASSYGLYTDTQYF
once	TRBJ1-1	TRBV30	-	TGTGCCTGGAGTAGTTGGGGCTCCTCGGGAGCTTTCTTT	CAWSSWGSSGAFF